Listed below are T cell receptor beta chains from one sample, sequenced in a study of shared clonotypes between healthy human individuals. Data came from immunoSEQ multiplex PCR; TCRdb stores just in-frame clones and leaves some out. In the table there are roughly 2.1 million clones, around 93% of which are singletons. Sequenced sample: naive CD8+ T cells from PBMCs. Receptor source: a man younger than 35 in good health. Some clones in this sample may be carry-over from other donors' samples. Both conserved end residues are part of each CDR3. The D gene is left open where the match is weak. Clone size is given for some rows only: seen once, a few or many times, or a class if the clone is expanded.

D	size	V	J	DNA	CDR3
-	once	TRBV5-1	TRBJ2-1	TGCGCCAGCAGCTTGTCTGATGAGCAGTTCTTC	CASSLSDEQFF
TRBD1	-	TRBV30	TRBJ1-6	TGTGCCTGGACCCCCAGCCGGGACAGGGGGTTCTCCTATAATTCACCCCTCCACTTT	CAWTPSRDRGFSYNSPLHF
-	-	TRBV7-2	TRBJ1-5	TGTGCCAGCAGCTTAGGCGGCTTCATGAAGAACAATCAGCCCCAGCATTTT	CASSLGGFMKNNQPQHF
TRBD2	-	TRBV4-2	TRBJ2-3	TGTGCCAGCAGCCAGGCTAGCGGGAGTGTGTCAGATACGCAGTATTTT	CASSQASGSVSDTQYF
-	few	TRBV10-3	TRBJ1-1	TGTGCCATCAGTGGAACCAAGAACACTGAAGCTTTCTTT	CAISGTKNTEAFF
-	-	TRBV2	TRBJ2-1	TGTGCCAGCCGAGACAGCTACAATGAGCAGTTCTTC	CASRDSYNEQFF
TRBD1	-	TRBV6-1	TRBJ1-1	TGTGCCAGCAGTGAGGACAGGGGACTGAACACTGAAGCTTTCTTT	CASSEDRGLNTEAFF
-	-	TRBV25-1	TRBJ2-7	TGTGCCAGCAGTGGAGGGTTTCCCCTCTCCTACGAGCAGTACTTC	CASSGGFPLSYEQYF
-	once	TRBV2	TRBJ1-1	TGTGCCAGCAATGAAGGGAGTGCTTCACGGTGGACTGAAGCTTTCTTT	CASNEGSASRWTEAFF
TRBD2	-	TRBV7-9	TRBJ2-1	TGTGCCAGCAGCCCCGGAGCCAGCGGGAGTCGGGATGAGCAGTTCTTC	CASSPGASGSRDEQFF
-	-	TRBV15	TRBJ2-7	TGTGCCACCAGCGAGGGGGGTAAGGCTTCCTACGAGCAGTACTTC	CATSEGGKASYEQYF
-	-	TRBV19	TRBJ2-7	TGTGCCAGTAGTATCGGAACGTCAAACGAGCAGTACTTC	CASSIGTSNEQYF
TRBD1	-	TRBV28	TRBJ1-2	TGTGCCAGCAGTCCTATCGGGACAGAGGCAAACTATGGCTACACCTTC	CASSPIGTEANYGYTF
TRBD1	-	TRBV7-9	TRBJ2-1	TGTGCCAGCAGCTCGAACAGGGGATGGCGCAATGAGCAGTTCTTC	CASSSNRGWRNEQFF
-	once	TRBV29-1	TRBJ2-2	TGCAGCATCCTAGAGGGGAACACCGGGGAGCTGTTTTTT	CSILEGNTGELFF
TRBD1	-	TRBV29-1	TRBJ2-1	TGCAGCGTCCGGACAGGGGACAACAATGAGCAGTTCTTC	CSVRTGDNNEQFF
-	-	TRBV28	TRBJ2-7	TGTGCCAGCAGTTTCTGGGACAAGTTCGCCGGTTGGTACTTC	CASSFWDKFAGWYF
-	-	TRBV11-2	TRBJ2-1	TGTGCCAGCAGCCCCGGTCCGGGGAATGAGCAGTTCTTC	CASSPGPGNEQFF
-	-	TRBV4-3	TRBJ2-7	TGCGCCAGCAGCCTAGGACAGCAGGCGGCCTACGAGCAGTACTTC	CASSLGQQAAYEQYF
-	once	TRBV27	TRBJ1-2	TGTGCCAGCAGTTTAATAGGGGCTAACTATGGCTACACCTTC	CASSLIGANYGYTF
TRBD2	-	TRBV28	TRBJ2-7	TGTGCCAGCGGACCCTTAACCGGGACTAGGGTCTACGAGCAGTACTTC	CASGPLTGTRVYEQYF
-	-	TRBV5-4	TRBJ1-2	TGTGCCAGCAGCTTCCGGGAGTGGGAAGGCTACACCTTC	CASSFREWEGYTF
TRBD2	-	TRBV29-1	TRBJ2-7	TGCAGCGCTCGACCAAAGGGCCCCACCGGGACTAGCTCCTACGAGCAGTACTTC	CSARPKGPTGTSSYEQYF
TRBD1	-	TRBV7-9	TRBJ1-5	TGTGCCAGCAGTTGGGGGGACAGTAGCAATCAGCCCCAGCATTTT	CASSWGDSSNQPQHF
TRBD2	-	TRBV5-1	TRBJ2-2	TGCGCCAGCAGCACCACAGTAGCGGGAGCGAACACCGGGGAGCTGTTTTTT	CASSTTVAGANTGELFF
TRBD2	-	TRBV28	TRBJ2-7	TGTGCCAGCAGGCCCTTAAGCGGGATCTACGAGCAGTACTTC	CASRPLSGIYEQYF
-	-	TRBV28	TRBJ1-3	TGTGCCAGCAGTTTACCCCGCGGGGGGACAAACTCTGGAAACACCATATATTTT	CASSLPRGGTNSGNTIYF
-	-	TRBV11-3	TRBJ2-3	TGTGCCAGCAGCTCCGAGGCCCGCACAGATACGCAGTATTTT	CASSSEARTDTQYF
TRBD2	-	TRBV7-7	TRBJ2-5	TGTGCCAGCAGCCCAGTACTAGCGGGAGCTGAGGAGACCCAGTACTTC	CASSPVLAGAEETQYF
-	-	TRBV9	TRBJ2-7	TGTGCCAGCAGCGTTAGTGTGGGGCGCGAGCAGTACTTC	CASSVSVGREQYF
TRBD2	-	TRBV27	TRBJ2-1	TGTGCCAGCGGTGGTCGTCGACTAGCGGGCGTTCGGAATGAGCAGTTCTTC	CASGGRRLAGVRNEQFF
-	-	TRBV7-8	TRBJ2-2	TGTGCCAGCAGCTTAGGGGTCGGTAACACCGGGGAGCTGTTTTTT	CASSLGVGNTGELFF
TRBD1	-	TRBV30	TRBJ2-7	TGTGCCTGGGAGGGACAGGTCAGTTCCTACGAGCAGTACTTC	CAWEGQVSSYEQYF
-	few	TRBV7-9	TRBJ1-1	TGTGCCAGCAGCCCTGGCGGCCGACCTGAAGCTTTCTTT	CASSPGGRPEAFF
-	-	TRBV11-2	TRBJ2-3	TGTGCCAGCAGCTTGAGGCAGAGCTACACAGATACGCAGTATTTT	CASSLRQSYTDTQYF
-	-	TRBV4-2	TRBJ2-5	TGTGCCAGCAGCCAAGGCACCAGGAGTCCCGAGACCCAGTACTTC	CASSQGTRSPETQYF
-	-	TRBV28	TRBJ2-7	TGTGCCAGCAGCCCCCGAGGACCAAGATACGAGCAGTACTTC	CASSPRGPRYEQYF
-	-	TRBV5-1	TRBJ2-1	TGCGCCAGCAGCGCTACCCCCCAGTCGAGTGCCGGCGTGGATGAGCAGTTCTTC	CASSATPQSSAGVDEQFF
-	-	TRBV6-1	TRBJ2-7	TGTGCCAGCAGGGACAGTTCCTACGAGCAGTACTTC	CASRDSSYEQYF
TRBD1	-	TRBV10-3	TRBJ2-7	TGTGCCATCAGTGACCACAATCGGAAGGGGGCTTACTACGAGCAGTACTTC	CAISDHNRKGAYYEQYF
-	-	TRBV5-1	TRBJ2-5	TGCGCCAGCAGCCTTGGTGGTGGGGGGGAGACCCAGTACTTC	CASSLGGGGETQYF
-	-	TRBV28	TRBJ1-5	TGTGCCAGCAGTTTGGCGGGGTGGGGCCAGCCCCAGCATTTT	CASSLAGWGQPQHF
-	-	TRBV5-6	TRBJ2-7	TGTGCCAGCAGCCCAGCGCCGGGGGCCTCCTACGAGCAGTACTTC	CASSPAPGASYEQYF
-	once	TRBV4-1	TRBJ2-1	TGCGCCAGCAGCCCTCCCGGACAGTACAATGAGCAGTTCTTC	CASSPPGQYNEQFF